This entry is about one T cell receptor (beta chain). The data were obtained in a study of CD8+ T cells in alopecia areata. It was cDNA, reverse transcribed from extracted RNA, that served as the sequencing template. Assay: immunoSEQ multiplex PCR; the TCRdb copy retains only in-frame clones and omits some. The sample records about 90,000 clones, about 44% being singletons. The CDR3 has 10 amino acids. Treatment here: oral pan-JAK inhibitor, 5-10 mg twice daily. This chain connects TRBV21-1 to TRBJ2-5. TRBV21-1 is shown as a pseudogene. This clonotype originated in a human donor with alopecia areata. The specimen comprised CD8+ T cells sorted from blood, sampled at week 24, from a patient treated with tofacitinib. The CDR3 protein is CASSKETQYF. As DNA, the CDR3 is TGTGCCAGCAGCAAAGAAACCCAGTACTTC.